These T cell receptor beta chains were read from a single sample in a study of blood T cell repertoires in COVID-19. Using immunoSEQ multiplex PCR, the repertoire was profiled, and TCRdb retains in-frame clones only, with some absent. The table has approximately 250,000 clones, just under 85% seen once. The specimen sequenced was peripheral blood. The receptors originated from a man aged 50-59 years with acute or convalescent COVID-19. Each CDR3 is given with its conserved first and last residue. A D gene is named only where the DNA matches it firmly. Clone size is given for some rows only: seen once, a few or many times, or a class if the clone is expanded.

d_call | j_call | clone_size | v_call | cdr3_nt | cdr3_aa
- | TRBJ2-2 | many | TRBV4-1 | TGCGCCAGCAGCCTCTTTAGTACGGCCCGGGGCGGGGAGCTGTTTTTT | CASSLFSTARGGELFF
- | TRBJ1-1 | - | TRBV2 | TGTGCCAGCAGAGGACAGAGGTTGAACACTGAAGCTTTCTTT | CASRGQRLNTEAFF
TRBD1 | TRBJ2-7 | - | TRBV11-2 | TGTGCCAGCGCAGAGGGACAGGGGGCCGAGCAGTACTTC | CASAEGQGAEQYF
- | TRBJ2-2 | - | TRBV24-1 | TGTGCCACCAGTGGAGGCTACCCCACCGGGGAGCTGTTTTTT | CATSGGYPTGELFF
TRBD1 | TRBJ1-1 | few | TRBV7-9 | TGTGCCAGCAGCTTATGGACAGGTTACAACACTGAAGCTTTCTTT | CASSLWTGYNTEAFF
TRBD2 | TRBJ2-7 | few | TRBV27 | TGTGCCAGCAGTCCCCCAGGTTCGGGAGGTCCCTACGAGCAGTACTTC | CASSPPGSGGPYEQYF
- | TRBJ1-2 | - | TRBV30 | TGTGCCGGCCGGGAGCCTTCGTCCTATGGCTACACCTTC | CAGREPSSYGYTF
TRBD2 | TRBJ2-6 | - | TRBV5-4 | TGTGCCAGCAGAGACCGCGGGGGAAGCTCTGGGGCCAACGTCCTGACTTTC | CASRDRGGSSGANVLTF
TRBD2 | TRBJ2-1 | once | TRBV5-4 | TGTGCCAGCACCACCTCAGCAGGAGCGGGAGTCGGCAATGAGCAGTTCTTC | CASTTSAGAGVGNEQFF
TRBD2 | TRBJ2-1 | - | TRBV11-2 | TGTGCCAGCAGCTTCGGGTTTAGCGGGAGGGTCGGGCCCGGAAATGAGCAGTTCTTC | CASSFGFSGRVGPGNEQFF
TRBD2 | TRBJ2-1 | - | TRBV5-1 | TGCGCCAGCAGCTTGGCGTCTAGCGGGCAATACAATGAGCAGTTCTTC | CASSLASSGQYNEQFF
TRBD2 | TRBJ2-1 | - | TRBV6-1 | TGTGCCAGCAGTGAAACGGGGGGGTCTAATGAGCAGTTCTTC | CASSETGGSNEQFF
- | TRBJ2-4 | - | TRBV30 | TGTGCCTGGGACGGACCAGGGGCGCAAAACATTCAGTACTTC | CAWDGPGAQNIQYF
TRBD1 | TRBJ2-2 | - | TRBV24-1 | TGTGCCACCAGTGATCCAAGGACAGGCCTGAACACCGGGGAGCTGTTTTTT | CATSDPRTGLNTGELFF
- | TRBJ2-2 | - | TRBV28 | TGTGCCAGCAGTCCCCAGTATAACACCGGGGAGCTGTTTTTT | CASSPQYNTGELFF
- | TRBJ1-1 | - | TRBV5-1 | TGCGCCAGCAGCTCGATCGACAGGCCTTTTAACACTGAAGCTTTCTTT | CASSSIDRPFNTEAFF
- | TRBJ2-2 | - | TRBV11-2 | TGTGCCAGCAGCCCGTGGTCCGGGGACACCGGGGAGCTGTTTTTT | CASSPWSGDTGELFF
TRBD2 | TRBJ2-7 | - | TRBV6-5 | TGTGCCAGCAGTTGGGGGGGACTTCAAGACGAGCAGTACTTC | CASSWGGLQDEQYF
- | TRBJ1-5 | - | TRBV7-2 | TGTGCCAGCAGATACAGGGAAGGTCAGCCCCAGCATTTT | CASRYREGQPQHF
- | TRBJ1-2 | - | TRBV6-4 | TGTGCCAGCAGTGAACGTACAGGCTCTAACTATGGCTACACCTTC | CASSERTGSNYGYTF
- | TRBJ1-2 | - | TRBV3-1/TRBV3-2 | TGTGCCAGCAGCCAAGTATCCAGAGACACCTATGGCTACACCTTC | CASSQVSRDTYGYTF
- | TRBJ1-5 | - | TRBV19 | TGTGCCAGTACAGGGGGCAATCAGCCCCAGCATTTT | CASTGGNQPQHF
- | TRBJ2-7 | - | TRBV5-1 | TGCGCCAGCAGCTCCGGGATTCTCTCCTACGAGCAGTACTTC | CASSSGILSYEQYF
- | TRBJ1-3 | - | TRBV7-9 | TGTGCCAGCAGCCCCGCTGGAAACACCATATATTTT | CASSPAGNTIYF
- | TRBJ2-3 | - | TRBV27 | TGTGCCAGCAGTTTAGGAGGGGATACGCAGTATTTT | CASSLGGDTQYF
TRBD1 | TRBJ1-6 | - | TRBV20-1 | TGCAGTGCTAGTCCGGACAGGGGGTTCGGTTCACCCCTCCACTTT | CSASPDRGFGSPLHF
- | TRBJ2-2 | - | TRBV14 | TGTGCCAGCAGCCAAGACAGGGGGGCCGGGGAGCTGTTTTTT | CASSQDRGAGELFF
TRBD2 | TRBJ2-1 | - | TRBV24-1 | TGTGCCACCCAGGCGAAACTAGCGGGCAACAATGAGCAGTTCTTC | CATQAKLAGNNEQFF
- | TRBJ1-1 | - | TRBV20-1 | TGCACCCCCGGGGGGGCTGAAGCTTTCTTT | CTPGGAEAFF
- | TRBJ1-6 | - | TRBV7-6 | TGTGCCAGCAGCTTACCCGATTCACCCCTCCACTTT | CASSLPDSPLHF
- | TRBJ1-3 | - | TRBV25-1 | TGTGCCAGCAGTGAGGCAGGCGCCTCTGGAAACACCATATATTTT | CASSEAGASGNTIYF
- | TRBJ1-4 | few | TRBV5-1 | TGCGCCAGCAGCAAACCAGGGTCAACTAATGAAAAACTGTTTTTT | CASSKPGSTNEKLFF
- | TRBJ2-3 | - | TRBV5-1 | TGCGCCAGCAAGGTGGCTAGCCAGAGCGGCACAGATACGCAGTATTTT | CASKVASQSGTDTQYF
- | TRBJ2-1 | - | TRBV7-3 | TGTGCCAGCAGCCACACTAGCACCGAGCAGTTCTTC | CASSHTSTEQFF
- | TRBJ1-6 | - | TRBV27 | TGTGCCAGCAGTTTTGCCTCGGGATATTCACCCCTCCACTTT | CASSFASGYSPLHF
TRBD2 | TRBJ2-7 | - | TRBV7-3 | TGTGCCGAATGGCGACTAGCGGGAGGGTACGAGCAGTACTTC | CAEWRLAGGYEQYF
- | TRBJ1-1 | - | TRBV7-9 | TGTGCCAGCAGCTTACAGGGAATTGAAGCTTTCTTT | CASSLQGIEAFF
TRBD2 | TRBJ2-3 | - | TRBV9 | TGTGCCAGCAGCGTACTAGCGGGAGCCCCGGATACGCAGTATTTT | CASSVLAGAPDTQYF
TRBD1 | TRBJ1-5 | - | TRBV7-9 | TGTGCCAGCAGCTCTTTCCAGGGGGCGAGCAATCAGCCCCAGCATTTT | CASSSFQGASNQPQHF
- | TRBJ1-4 | - | TRBV7-9 | TGTGCCAGCAGCTTACGGCAGGGAGGAGAAAAACTGTTTTTT | CASSLRQGGEKLFF
TRBD2 | TRBJ2-3 | - | TRBV5-4 | TGTGCCAGCAGCTCCGTTGAGCGGGGAGGCACAGATACGCAGTATTTT | CASSSVERGGTDTQYF
TRBD1 | TRBJ2-7 | - | TRBV9 | TGTGCCAGCGGACAGGGCTACGAGCAGTACTTC | CASGQGYEQYF
- | TRBJ2-5 | once | TRBV5-5 | TGTGCCAGCAGCTTGCGGACGGGAAACACGGAGACCCAGTACTTC | CASSLRTGNTETQYF
TRBD2 | TRBJ2-1 | - | TRBV5-1 | TGCGCCAGCAGCTTATCTAGCGGGGGCAGCGATGAGCAGTTCTTC | CASSLSSGGSDEQFF
TRBD1 | TRBJ1-5 | - | TRBV28 | TGTGCCAGCAGTTCCCGGACAGGTACGCAGCAGCCCCAGCATTTT | CASSSRTGTQQPQHF
- | TRBJ2-6 | once | TRBV5-1 | TGCGCCAGCAGCTTGGTGCGTGGGGCCAACGTCCTGACTTTC | CASSLVRGANVLTF
- | TRBJ2-7 | - | TRBV5-1 | TGCGCCAGCAGCTTGACAGGCACATACGAGCAGTACTTC | CASSLTGTYEQYF
- | TRBJ1-3 | - | TRBV7-9 | TGTGCCAGCAGCCCGGACGGGGTGAGGGGAAACACCATATATTTT | CASSPDGVRGNTIYF
TRBD1 | TRBJ1-6 | - | TRBV5-1 | TGCGCCAGCAGCCCAGACAGGGATCGTTCACCCCTCCACTTT | CASSPDRDRSPLHF
- | TRBJ1-5 | - | TRBV9 | TGTGCCAGCAGAGAACCGACGCGCGTATTTTCGAATGACTATCAGCCCCAGCATTTT | CASREPTRVFSNDYQPQHF
TRBD1 | TRBJ2-2 | - | TRBV18 | TGTGCCAGCTCCAGGGGGCCGAACACCGGGGAGCTGTTTTTT | CASSRGPNTGELFF
TRBD2 | TRBJ2-3 | - | TRBV5-1 | TGCGCCAGCAGCTTCCAGCGGGAGAGGAGTAGCCCAGGTACGCAGTATTTT | CASSFQRERSSPGTQYF
- | TRBJ1-1 | once | TRBV12-3/TRBV12-4 | TGTGCCAGCAGTTTTGGCTTGAACACTGAAGCTTTCTTT | CASSFGLNTEAFF
- | TRBJ1-2 | - | TRBV5-1 | TGCGCCAGCAGCGCGTCAGGGGTGAGCTATGGCTACACCTTC | CASSASGVSYGYTF
- | TRBJ2-2 | - | TRBV4-2 | TGTGCCAGCAGCCAACTTGGCCCCACCGGGGAGCTGTTTTTT | CASSQLGPTGELFF
- | TRBJ1-1 | once | TRBV5-1 | TGCGCCAGCAGCTTGAGCAGGGTCACTGAAGCTTTCTTT | CASSLSRVTEAFF
TRBD2 | TRBJ2-1 | once | TRBV5-1 | TGCGCCAGCAAGGGGACTACCTACAATGAGCAGTTCTTC | CASKGTTYNEQFF
TRBD2 | TRBJ2-2 | - | TRBV19 | TGTGCCAGTACCTTAGCGGGAGTCGGTAGTGGGGAGCTGTTTTTT | CASTLAGVGSGELFF
- | TRBJ2-7 | - | TRBV3-1/TRBV3-2 | TGTGCCAGCAGCCCCTCTATTCCAAGGGGGGAGGGCCACGAGCAGTACTTC | CASSPSIPRGEGHEQYF
TRBD1 | TRBJ1-1 | few | TRBV14 | TGTGCCAGCAGCCATTCTGAGGGCAACAGGGGAACTGAAGCTTTCTTT | CASSHSEGNRGTEAFF